A selection of T cell receptor beta chains follows, all from one sample in a study of OX40 agonist ivuxolimab in advanced cancers. Sequencing used immunoSEQ multiplex PCR; TCRdb keeps in-frame clones, though not all of them. This sample carries roughly 57,000 clones, roughly 73% of them seen once, and the ten largest clones take 2% to 2.5%. Sequenced here: CD4+ or CD8+ T cells sorted from blood, sampled in a trial of the OX40 agonist ivuxolimab. Receptors were obtained from an adult with an advanced solid tumor such as melanoma, head and neck, liver or kidney cancer. The CDR3 runs from the conserved cysteine through the conserved F or W. Each record gives: J gene, V gene, CDR3 protein.

>TRBJ1-1|TRBV2
CASRTGTDNTEAFF
>TRBJ1-4|TRBV18
CASSPPTGINEKLFF
>TRBJ2-7|TRBV5-1
CASSPTGTSGGLSYEQYF
>TRBJ2-2|TRBV18
CASSPDVITGELFF
>TRBJ2-1|TRBV7-3
CASSSEPGLANPNEQFF
>TRBJ1-2|TRBV18
CASSPPLDRTRGYTF
>TRBJ2-3|TRBV6-5
CASSNRDRGTDTQYF
>TRBJ2-1|TRBV19
CASSIASTAGGLDEQFF
>TRBJ2-7|TRBV27
CASSLEAPGEQYF
>TRBJ1-5|TRBV19
CASSPQTGNQPQHF
>TRBJ2-7|TRBV11-2
CASSLDLLESYEQYF
>TRBJ2-5|TRBV15
CATSRGPMYQETQYF
>TRBJ1-1|TRBV28
CASSRGDTEAFF
>TRBJ2-1|TRBV11-2
CASSLDRTLNEQFF
>TRBJ2-7|TRBV10-1
CASRPGLADEQYF
>TRBJ2-7|TRBV6-5
CASRHGAYEQYF
>TRBJ1-1|TRBV29-1
CSVSVGGSTEAFF
>TRBJ2-3|TRBV7-2
CASSSLGNFATDTQYF
>TRBJ1-1|TRBV19
CASSKTGRATEAFF
>TRBJ1-1|TRBV14
CASRQLRGGGDTEAFF
>TRBJ2-7|TRBV7-2
CASSLGFPWEGEQYF
>TRBJ2-3|TRBV5-1
CASTLAMGSTDTQYF
>TRBJ1-2|TRBV7-8
CASSPRDRGNYGYTF
>TRBJ1-3|TRBV4-1
CASSHTRRRYSGNTIYF
>TRBJ2-2|TRBV7-8
CASSLVSGGNTGELFF
>TRBJ2-7|TRBV7-3
CASSLDGQFSYEQYF
>TRBJ2-4|TRBV7-8
CASSGHGRTQTGAKNIQYF
>TRBJ2-2|TRBV7-2
CASSLAGRGVELFF
>TRBJ2-7|TRBV29-1
CSVAEPGQGSYEQYF